This entry concerns a single TCR beta chain. This clonotype has just a few counts. Its binding antigen is unknown. Per-nucleotide qualities are absent, and no much larger clonotype sits a single base away. The treatment or condition tag for this specimen amounts to: live attenuated yellow fever vaccine strain. At each blood-draw timepoint, two biological replicates of bulk PBMCs were collected. PBMCs were isolated from peripheral blood using a standard Ficoll-Paque protocol. TriZol was used to extract RNA from bulk PBMCs, CD4 and CD8 fractions, and dextramer-positive and dextramer-negative fractions. The CDR3 measures 13 amino acids from cysteine to phenylalanine. Of all the DNA, just the CDR3 is kept, 39 bases in frame from base 1. Looking up the germline V gene yields CDR1 SGHRS and CDR2 YFSETQ. V sheds 3 bases and J sheds 8 bases, leaving 14 bases between their ends. This entry comes from a study of T cells after yellow fever vaccination (dated by TCRdb to about 2019). With respect to the entire study: Libraries from fractions with low cell numbers were prepared with the SMART-Seq v4 Ultra Low Input RNA kit. To follow T-cell clones before and after both primary and booster YFV17D yellow fever vaccination, bulk TCR alpha and beta repertoires underwent longitudinal sequencing. Two healthy male donors, one aged 18 to 30 and one aged 30 to 40 years, made up the cohort. Blood was drawn at multiple timepoints before and after primary and secondary immunization, with bulk PBMC replicates and cell subsets isolated. Study-level results and caveats: A small fraction of clonotypes appeared in both the CD4 and CD8 compartments, likely as a result of convergent recombination. Because only a couple of donors were included in the study, the extent to which the findings can be generalized is limited. Compared with the primary T-cell response, the secondary T-cell response was faster but weaker, reaching its peak on day 5 rather than on day 15. After the booster, most of the clones that had expanded following primary vaccination were detected again (96% of CD4 and 80% to 90% of CD8), which suggests that memory was broadly maintained. Because abundant contaminating clonotypes from the bulk population could be contained in FACS-sorted repertoires, computational filtering was required.

The data were produced on an Illumina NovaSeq 6000. TCR cDNA was made using 5'RACE template switching, a step that added a universal primer site and unique molecular identifiers. Priming of cDNA synthesis was performed from both the TCR alpha and TCR beta constant segments. Two PCR steps were used to amplify libraries, with sample barcodes and sequencing adapters being added in the second step. Libraries were sequenced on Illumina HiSeq 2500 (2x100 bp) or NovaSeq (2x150 bp). Processing in the source paper ran as follows. MIGEC handled demultiplexing of reads and collapsing into UMI consensus sequences, while MiXCR performed V(D)J alignment. Vaccine-responding clonotypes were defined with edgeR using replicate PBMC samples, requiring FDR below 0.01 and a log2 fold change above 5 up to day 15. Each bulk clonotype received a CD4 or CD8 identity based on whether the sequenced CD4 or CD8 repertoire contained that clonotype at higher abundance. Using fastp trimming at Q25 and MiXCR clonotype assembly, TCRdb reanalyzed the public sequencing data and kept in-frame beta chains. Rows merge per CDR3 protein into single entries with the most common DNA and genes. Here the V and J calls rest on TCRdb's processing, not on the authors' analysis. The sample profile shows about 430,000 distinct CDR3 sequences; under 20% of them were found once. Roughly a sixth of the sample is held by the ten biggest clonotypes.

The specimen was PBMCs, collected before the yellow fever booster vaccination. The TCR sequence derives from a man younger than 30 who received the YFV17D yellow fever vaccine. Here the chain combines TRBV5-1 and TRBJ1-2; the D gene is unclear. In nucleotides, the sequence is TGCGCCAGCAGCTCCGACGGTACTCTAGGCTACACCTTC. This encodes CASSSDGTLGYTF.